This is a list of T cell receptor beta chains from one sample in a study of blood T cell repertoires in COVID-19. Here immunoSEQ multiplex PCR was the method, and the copy in TCRdb shows in-frame clones only, minus some. This table has 380,000 or so clones, about 89% appearing once. The sample consisted of PBMCs or T cells enriched from blood (not recorded which). These receptors were taken from a man aged 30-40 years who had recovered from COVID-19. The CDR3 runs from the conserved cysteine through the conserved F or W. Each record gives: CDR3 protein, CDR3 DNA, clone size, J gene, D gene, V gene. The D gene is left open where the match is weak. Clone size appears in some rows only: once, few, many, or a class for an expanded clone.

CDR3: CASLPRRGLIGEKLFF
DNA: TGTGCCAGTCTACCCCGGAGGGGTCTGATAGGTGAAAAACTGTTTTTT
size: NA
J: TRBJ1-4
D: NA
V: TRBV27

CDR3: CASSQWLSGETKETQYF
DNA: TGTGCCAGCAGCCAGTGGCTTAGCGGGGAAACTAAAGAGACCCAGTACTTC
size: NA
J: TRBJ2-5
D: TRBD2
V: TRBV3-1/TRBV3-2

CDR3: CASSVATGRETQYF
DNA: TGTGCCAGCAGCGTAGCTACCGGGAGGGAGACCCAGTACTTC
size: NA
J: TRBJ2-5
D: TRBD2
V: TRBV9

CDR3: CASSQDLTVYTDTQYF
DNA: TGTGCCAGCAGCCAAGATCTAACGGTTTACACAGATACGCAGTATTTT
size: NA
J: TRBJ2-3
D: NA
V: TRBV3-1/TRBV3-2

CDR3: CASSLGQRNEQFF
DNA: TGTGCCAGCAGCTTAGGACAGCGCAATGAGCAGTTCTTC
size: once
J: TRBJ2-1
D: NA
V: TRBV6-5

CDR3: CASSQNARGGTDTQYF
DNA: TGCGCCAGCAGCCAGAACGCTCGGGGGGGCACAGATACGCAGTATTTT
size: NA
J: TRBJ2-3
D: TRBD2
V: TRBV4-3

CDR3: CSASDSGTQYF
DNA: TGCAGTGCTAGTGACAGCGGGACCCAGTACTTC
size: NA
J: TRBJ2-5
D: NA
V: TRBV20-1

CDR3: CASSQVGESYGYTF
DNA: TGCGCCAGCAGCCAAGTAGGGGAATCCTATGGCTACACCTTC
size: NA
J: TRBJ1-2
D: NA
V: TRBV4-3

CDR3: CASSSPGPRETQYF
DNA: TGTGCCAGCAGTTCCCCGGGTCCTCGGGAGACCCAGTACTTC
size: NA
J: TRBJ2-5
D: NA
V: TRBV5-5

CDR3: CASLPHARQFLNTEAFF
DNA: TGTGCCAGCTTACCGCACGCGAGACAGTTTCTGAACACTGAAGCTTTCTTT
size: NA
J: TRBJ1-1
D: NA
V: TRBV9

CDR3: CASSQTGGAPGELFF
DNA: TGTGCCAGCAGCCAGACAGGGGGCGCCCCCGGGGAGCTGTTTTTT
size: NA
J: TRBJ2-2
D: TRBD1
V: TRBV4-2

CDR3: CASSLETGANYGYTF
DNA: TGCGCCAGCAGCCTTGAGACAGGGGCCAATTATGGCTACACCTTC
size: NA
J: TRBJ1-2
D: TRBD1
V: TRBV5-1

CDR3: CASSERLAGYNEQFF
DNA: TGTGCCAGCAGTGAACGCCTAGCGGGCTACAATGAGCAGTTCTTC
size: NA
J: TRBJ2-1
D: TRBD2
V: TRBV2

CDR3: CASSLGGVQETQYF
DNA: TGCGCCAGCAGCTTGGGCGGGGTTCAAGAGACCCAGTACTTC
size: few
J: TRBJ2-5
D: NA
V: TRBV5-1

CDR3: CASDRGSTEAFF
DNA: TGTGCCTCGGACAGGGGCTCCACTGAAGCTTTCTTT
size: NA
J: TRBJ1-1
D: TRBD1
V: TRBV6-6

CDR3: CASSQARLRGNEQFF
DNA: TGTGCCAGCAGCCAAGCACGCCTTAGGGGGAATGAGCAGTTCTTC
size: NA
J: TRBJ2-1
D: NA
V: TRBV3-1/TRBV3-2

CDR3: CASSGSRAIGGYTF
DNA: TGTGCCAGCAGTGGTAGCAGGGCGATTGGGGGCTACACCTTC
size: NA
J: TRBJ1-2
D: NA
V: TRBV2

CDR3: CASRNRGGGTEAFF
DNA: TGTGCCAGTAGGAACAGGGGCGGTGGCACTGAAGCTTTCTTT
size: few
J: TRBJ1-1
D: TRBD1
V: TRBV19

CDR3: CASSQDTTGMPEAFF
DNA: TGTGCCAGCAGCCAAGATACAACAGGGATGCCTGAAGCTTTCTTT
size: NA
J: TRBJ1-1
D: NA
V: TRBV4-2

CDR3: CASTGGANYGYTF
DNA: TGTGCCAGTACTGGAGGGGCTAACTATGGCTACACCTTC
size: NA
J: TRBJ1-2
D: NA
V: TRBV19

CDR3: CASSKFDRGDGYTF
DNA: TGTGCCAGCTCAAAATTCGACAGGGGGGATGGCTACACCTTC
size: NA
J: TRBJ1-2
D: TRBD1
V: TRBV18

CDR3: CTSSQDGPGQGLSYNSPLHF
DNA: TGCACCAGCAGCCAAGATGGGCCGGGACAGGGACTATCCTATAATTCACCCCTCCACTTT
size: NA
J: TRBJ1-6
D: NA
V: TRBV1

CDR3: CATGERAAGNTIYF
DNA: TGTGCCACCGGGGAGAGGGCGGCTGGAAACACCATATATTTT
size: NA
J: TRBJ1-3
D: NA
V: TRBV6-5

CDR3: CASSFRPSGEETQYF
DNA: TGCGCCAGCAGCTTTCGGCCTAGCGGGGAAGAGACCCAGTACTTC
size: once
J: TRBJ2-5
D: TRBD2
V: TRBV5-1

CDR3: CASTERGLSNQPQHF
DNA: TGTGCCAGCACCGAGCGGGGGTTAAGCAATCAGCCCCAGCATTTT
size: once
J: TRBJ1-5
D: NA
V: TRBV6-6

CDR3: CASSVSAGLTYNEQFF
DNA: TGTGCCAGCAGCGTATCCGCGGGGTTGACCTACAATGAGCAGTTCTTC
size: once
J: TRBJ2-1
D: NA
V: TRBV9

CDR3: CASRPPGLAFF
DNA: TGTGCCAGCAGGCCACCGGGACTAGCGTTCTTC
size: NA
J: TRBJ2-1
D: TRBD2
V: TRBV5-6

CDR3: CASCLGHSGANVLTF
DNA: TGTGCCAGTTGTCTCGGTCACTCTGGGGCCAACGTCCTGACTTTC
size: NA
J: TRBJ2-6
D: NA
V: TRBV19

CDR3: CASSHAGAYEQYF
DNA: TGTGCCAGCAGCCATGCGGGGGCCTACGAGCAGTACTTC
size: NA
J: TRBJ2-7
D: TRBD2
V: TRBV7-8

CDR3: CASSQDIRAGNTIYF
DNA: TGTGCCAGCAGCCAAGATATCCGGGCTGGAAACACCATATATTTT
size: NA
J: TRBJ1-3
D: NA
V: TRBV3-1/TRBV3-2

CDR3: CASSTLGGLNEKLFF
DNA: TGTGCCAGTAGTACCCTAGGGGGCCTAAATGAAAAACTGTTTTTT
size: NA
J: TRBJ1-4
D: TRBD1
V: TRBV19

CDR3: CASSFGQGAVYGYTF
DNA: TGTGCCAGCAGCTTCGGACAGGGGGCGGTCTATGGCTACACCTTC
size: NA
J: TRBJ1-2
D: TRBD1
V: TRBV7-9

CDR3: CASSLNPQYGYTF
DNA: TGTGCCAGCAGTTTGAACCCCCAGTATGGCTACACCTTC
size: NA
J: TRBJ1-2
D: NA
V: TRBV28

CDR3: CASSLRGNTGELFF
DNA: TGCGCCAGCAGCTTACGAGGGAACACCGGGGAGCTGTTTTTT
size: NA
J: TRBJ2-2
D: NA
V: TRBV5-1

CDR3: CASSLAGGSEAFF
DNA: TGCGCCAGCAGCTTGGCAGGGGGCTCTGAAGCTTTCTTT
size: few
J: TRBJ1-1
D: TRBD1
V: TRBV5-1

CDR3: CASGSGGYGYTF
DNA: TGTGCCAGCGGGTCAGGGGGCTATGGCTACACCTTC
size: NA
J: TRBJ1-2
D: TRBD1
V: TRBV2

CDR3: CASSISDRILQPQHF
DNA: TGTGCCAGTAGTATCTCCGACAGGATCCTCCAGCCCCAGCATTTT
size: NA
J: TRBJ1-5
D: NA
V: TRBV19

CDR3: CASSELRTSTGELFF
DNA: TGTGCCAGCAGTGAATTACGGACAAGCACCGGGGAGCTGTTTTTT
size: NA
J: TRBJ2-2
D: NA
V: TRBV2

CDR3: CASSIDLRAYNEKLFF
DNA: TGTGCCAGTAGTATAGACCTCAGGGCTTATAATGAAAAACTGTTTTTT
size: once
J: TRBJ1-4
D: NA
V: TRBV19

CDR3: CASSYSGSTDTQYF
DNA: TGTGCCAGCAGCTATTCGGGGAGCACAGATACGCAGTATTTT
size: NA
J: TRBJ2-3
D: NA
V: TRBV7-9

CDR3: CASSLALGTKENTIYF
DNA: TGTGCCAGCAGCTTGGCTCTCGGGACAAAAGAAAACACCATATATTTT
size: NA
J: TRBJ1-3
D: NA
V: TRBV5-8

CDR3: CASSSGLAGGKDTQYF
DNA: TGCGCCAGCAGCTCAGGACTAGCGGGGGGTAAAGATACGCAGTATTTT
size: few
J: TRBJ2-3
D: TRBD2
V: TRBV5-1

CDR3: CASSVNGVGKDGYTF
DNA: TGTGCCAGCAGCGTAAACGGGGTAGGGAAGGACGGCTACACCTTC
size: NA
J: TRBJ1-2
D: NA
V: TRBV9

CDR3: CASRTGYNSPLHF
DNA: TGTGCCAGTCGTACAGGATATAATTCACCCCTCCACTTT
size: NA
J: TRBJ1-6
D: NA
V: TRBV19

CDR3: CASTPLKDRGYATNEKLFF
DNA: TGTGCCAGCACCCCTTTAAAGGACAGAGGGTATGCAACTAATGAAAAACTGTTTTTT
size: NA
J: TRBJ1-4
D: NA
V: TRBV27

CDR3: CASSSTGSGYTF
DNA: TGTGCCAGCAGCTCGACAGGGTCTGGCTACACCTTC
size: few
J: TRBJ1-2
D: TRBD1
V: TRBV6-5

CDR3: CASSDSGGQVPLHF
DNA: TGTGCCAGCAGTGACTCGGGGGGACAGGTTCCCCTCCACTTT
size: once
J: TRBJ1-6
D: TRBD1
V: TRBV6-4

CDR3: CASKDRGGSATEAFF
DNA: TGTGCCAGTAAGGACAGGGGAGGCTCGGCCACTGAAGCTTTCTTT
size: NA
J: TRBJ1-1
D: TRBD1
V: TRBV19

CDR3: CASSVGPRRGLDTEAFF
DNA: TGTGCCAGCAGCGTAGGGCCCCGCAGGGGGCTGGACACTGAAGCTTTCTTT
size: NA
J: TRBJ1-1
D: TRBD1
V: TRBV9

CDR3: CASSALAGAEAFF
DNA: TGCGCCAGCAGCGCCCTGGCGGGGGCTGAAGCTTTCTTT
size: once
J: TRBJ1-1
D: NA
V: TRBV5-1

CDR3: CATRPKRGHLNTEAFF
DNA: TGTGCCACCAGACCTAAGAGAGGACACTTGAACACTGAAGCTTTCTTT
size: NA
J: TRBJ1-1
D: NA
V: TRBV24-1

CDR3: CASSPGQGRLNNSPLHF
DNA: TGTGCCAGCAGCCCGGGCCAGGGGCGCCTAAATAATTCACCCCTCCACTTT
size: NA
J: TRBJ1-6
D: NA
V: TRBV5-4

CDR3: CASSDPSRDRAEAFF
DNA: TGCGCCAGCAGTGACCCGAGCCGGGACAGGGCTGAAGCTTTCTTT
size: NA
J: TRBJ1-1
D: TRBD1
V: TRBV10-1